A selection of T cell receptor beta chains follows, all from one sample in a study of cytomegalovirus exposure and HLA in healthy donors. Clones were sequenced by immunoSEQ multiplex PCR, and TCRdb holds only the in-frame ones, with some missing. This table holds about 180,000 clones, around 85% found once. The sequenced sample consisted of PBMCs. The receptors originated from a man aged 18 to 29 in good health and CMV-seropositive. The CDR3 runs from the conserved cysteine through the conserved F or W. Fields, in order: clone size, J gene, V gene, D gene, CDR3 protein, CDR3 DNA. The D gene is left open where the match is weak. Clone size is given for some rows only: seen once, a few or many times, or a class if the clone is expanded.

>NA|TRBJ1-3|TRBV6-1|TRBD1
CASSPDRVSGNTIYF
TGTGCCAGCAGTCCGGACAGGGTTTCTGGAAACACCATATATTTT
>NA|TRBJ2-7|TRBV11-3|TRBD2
CASSSNSGTKSYEQYF
TGTGCCAGCAGCTCGAATAGCGGGACAAAGTCCTACGAGCAGTACTTC
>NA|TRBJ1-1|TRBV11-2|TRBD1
CASSAQGALNTEAFF
TGTGCCAGCAGCGCCCAGGGGGCGTTGAACACTGAAGCTTTCTTT
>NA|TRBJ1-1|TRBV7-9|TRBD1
CAAGDRGATEAFF
TGTGCCGCGGGAGACAGGGGTGCCACTGAAGCTTTCTTT
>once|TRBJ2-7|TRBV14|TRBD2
CASSQGREDSQQYF
TGTGCCAGCAGCCAAGGACGGGAGGACTCTCAGCAGTACTTC
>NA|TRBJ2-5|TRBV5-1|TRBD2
CASSLLGGSRETQYF
TGCGCCAGCAGCCTTCTGGGCGGGAGTCGGGAGACCCAGTACTTC
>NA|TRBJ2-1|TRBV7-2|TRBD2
CASSSSSGGYNEQFF
TGTGCCAGCAGCTCCTCTAGCGGGGGGTACAATGAGCAGTTCTTC
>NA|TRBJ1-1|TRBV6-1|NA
CASSETGIEAFF
TGTGCCAGCAGCGAAACAGGGATCGAAGCTTTCTTT
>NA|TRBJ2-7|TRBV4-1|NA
CASSQVDGSSYEQYF
TGCGCCAGCAGCCAAGTCGACGGGAGCTCCTACGAGCAGTACTTC
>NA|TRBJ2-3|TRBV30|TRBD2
CAWSTGTSLRPTQYF
TGTGCCTGGAGTACCGGGACTAGCCTAAGACCTACACAGTATTTT
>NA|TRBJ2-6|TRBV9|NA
CASSVVGSGANVLTF
TGTGCCAGCAGCGTAGTCGGTTCCGGGGCCAACGTCCTGACTTTC
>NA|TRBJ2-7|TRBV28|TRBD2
CASSLGGLAGVGSSYEQYF
TGTGCCAGCAGTTTAGGGGGACTAGCGGGAGTGGGGAGCTCCTACGAGCAGTACTTC
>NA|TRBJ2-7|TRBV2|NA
CASSGELATYEQYF
TGTGCCAGCAGTGGGGAATTAGCGACCTACGAGCAGTACTTC
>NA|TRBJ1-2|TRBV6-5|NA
CASSPGYGYTF
TGTGCCAGCAGCCCAGGGTATGGCTACACCTTC
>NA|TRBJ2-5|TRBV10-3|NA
CAISESAVAAPTQETQYF
TGTGCCATCAGTGAGTCTGCCGTTGCGGCTCCGACTCAAGAGACCCAGTACTTC
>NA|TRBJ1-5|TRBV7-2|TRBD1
CASSINPPGGDQPQHF
TGTGCCAGCAGCATAAATCCCCCAGGGGGAGATCAGCCCCAGCATTTT
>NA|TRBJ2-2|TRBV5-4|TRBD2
CASSLVVAGWVTGELFF
TGTGCCAGCAGCTTGGTGGTAGCGGGCTGGGTCACCGGGGAGCTGTTTTTT
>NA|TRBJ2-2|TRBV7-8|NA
CASSSSGELFF
TGTGCCAGCAGCTCTTCCGGGGAGCTGTTTTTT
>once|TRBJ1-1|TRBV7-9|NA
CASSLGPTEAFF
TGTGCCAGCAGCTTAGGTCCAACTGAAGCTTTCTTT
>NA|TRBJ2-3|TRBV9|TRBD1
CASSVGWTGPTDTQYF
TGTGCCAGCAGCGTAGGCTGGACAGGTCCCACAGATACGCAGTATTTT
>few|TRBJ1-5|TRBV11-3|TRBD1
CASSATGDQPQHF
TGTGCCAGCAGCGCAACAGGGGATCAGCCCCAGCATTTT
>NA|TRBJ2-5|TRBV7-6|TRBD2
CASSLVRGAQETQYF
TGTGCCAGCAGCTTAGTGCGGGGGGCCCAAGAGACCCAGTACTTC
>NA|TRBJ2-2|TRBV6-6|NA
CASSYSLVGGTGELFF
TGTGCCAGCAGTTACTCCCTGGTCGGCGGGACCGGGGAGCTGTTTTTT
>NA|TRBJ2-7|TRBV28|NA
CASSPQTGSYEQYF
TGTGCCAGCAGTCCTCAGACAGGCTCCTACGAGCAGTACTTC
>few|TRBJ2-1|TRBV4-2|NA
CASSQDPTRDSHFGNEQFF
TGTGCCAGCAGCCAAGATCCGACCCGGGACTCACATTTTGGCAATGAGCAGTTCTTC
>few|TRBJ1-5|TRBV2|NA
CASSPRQSNQPQHF
TGTGCCAGCAGTCCTCGACAGAGCAATCAGCCCCAGCATTTT
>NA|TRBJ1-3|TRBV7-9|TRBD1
CASSLGDRASHTIYF
TGTGCCAGCAGCTTAGGAGACAGGGCCTCGCACACCATATATTTT
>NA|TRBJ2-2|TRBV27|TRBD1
CASSLRGHTGELFF
TGTGCCAGCAGTTTAAGGGGGCACACCGGGGAGCTGTTTTTT
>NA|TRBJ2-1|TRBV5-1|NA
CASSLGGRGNEQFF
TGCGCCAGCAGCTTGGGGGGCCGGGGGAATGAGCAGTTCTTC
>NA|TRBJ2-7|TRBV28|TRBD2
CASSTLGAGDSYEQYF
TGTGCCAGCAGTACCCTTGGAGCGGGGGACTCCTACGAGCAGTACTTC
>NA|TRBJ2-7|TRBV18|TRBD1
CASSPRDREQQYF
TGTGCCAGCTCACCAAGGGACAGGGAGCAGCAGTACTTC
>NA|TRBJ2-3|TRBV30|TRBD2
CAWGAQGLAIDTQYF
TGTGCCTGGGGGGCCCAGGGACTAGCGATCGATACGCAGTATTTT
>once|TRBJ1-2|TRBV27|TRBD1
CASSLKTGGTYGYTF
TGTGCCAGCAGTTTGAAGACAGGGGGCACCTATGGCTACACCTTC